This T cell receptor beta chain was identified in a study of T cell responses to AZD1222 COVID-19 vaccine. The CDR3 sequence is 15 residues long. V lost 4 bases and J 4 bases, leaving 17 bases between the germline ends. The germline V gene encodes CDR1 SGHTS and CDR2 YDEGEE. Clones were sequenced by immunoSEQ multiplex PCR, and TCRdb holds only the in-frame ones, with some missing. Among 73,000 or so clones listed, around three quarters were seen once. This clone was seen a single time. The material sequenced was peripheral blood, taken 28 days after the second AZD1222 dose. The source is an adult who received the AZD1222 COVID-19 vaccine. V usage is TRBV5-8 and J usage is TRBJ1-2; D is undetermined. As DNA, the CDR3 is TGTGCCAGCAGCCCCGAACAGTTAGTCATCTATGGCTACACCTTC. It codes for CASSPEQLVIYGYTF. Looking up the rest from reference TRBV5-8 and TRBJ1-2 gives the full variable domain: EAGVTQSPTHLIKTRGQQATLRCSPISGHTSVYWYQQALGLGLQFLLWYDEGEERNRGNFPPRFSGRQFPNYSSELNVNALELEDSALYLCASSPEQLVIYGYTFGSGTRLTVV.